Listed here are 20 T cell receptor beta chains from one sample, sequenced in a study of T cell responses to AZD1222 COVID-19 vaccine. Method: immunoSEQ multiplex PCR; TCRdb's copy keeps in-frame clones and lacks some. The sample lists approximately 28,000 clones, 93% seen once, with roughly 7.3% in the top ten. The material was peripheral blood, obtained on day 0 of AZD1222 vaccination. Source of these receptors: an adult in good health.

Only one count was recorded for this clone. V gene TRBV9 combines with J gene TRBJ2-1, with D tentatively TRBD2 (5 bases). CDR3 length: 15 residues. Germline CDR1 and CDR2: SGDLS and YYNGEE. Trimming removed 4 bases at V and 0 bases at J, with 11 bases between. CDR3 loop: CASSSATTSYNEQFF. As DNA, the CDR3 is TGTGCCAGCAGCTCTGCGACTACCTCCTACAATGAGCAGTTCTTC.

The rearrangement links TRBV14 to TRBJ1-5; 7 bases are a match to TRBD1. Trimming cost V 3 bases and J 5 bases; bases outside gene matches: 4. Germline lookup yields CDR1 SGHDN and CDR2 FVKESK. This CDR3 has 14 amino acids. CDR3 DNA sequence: TGTGCCAGCAGCCAGCGGGACAGTTATCAGCCCCAGCATTTT. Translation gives CASSQRDSYQPQHF. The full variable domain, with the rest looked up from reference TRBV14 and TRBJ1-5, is EAGVTQFPSHSVIEKGQTVTLRCDPISGHDNLYWYRRVMGKEIKFLLHFVKESKQDESGMPNNRFLAERTGGTYSTLKVQPAELEDSGVYFCASSQRDSYQPQHFGDGTRLSIL.

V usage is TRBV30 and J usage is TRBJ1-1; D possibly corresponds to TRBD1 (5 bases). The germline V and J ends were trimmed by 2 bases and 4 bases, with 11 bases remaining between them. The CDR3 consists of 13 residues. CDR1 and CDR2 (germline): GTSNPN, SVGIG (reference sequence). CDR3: CAWSSGQGTEAFF. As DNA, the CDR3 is TGTGCCTGGAGTAGTGGGCAGGGCACTGAAGCTTTCTTT. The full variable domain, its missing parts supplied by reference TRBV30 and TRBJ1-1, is SQTIHQWPATLVQPVGSPLSLECTVEGTSNPNLYWYRQAAGRGLQLLFYSVGIGQISSEVPQNLSASRPQDRQFILSSKKLLLSDSGFYLCAWSSGQGTEAFFGQGTRLTVV.

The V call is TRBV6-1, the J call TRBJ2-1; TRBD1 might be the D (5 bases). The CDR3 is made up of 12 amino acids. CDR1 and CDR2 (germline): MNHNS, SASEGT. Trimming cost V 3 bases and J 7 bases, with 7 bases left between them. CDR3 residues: CASSEKGNEQFF. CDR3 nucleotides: TGTGCCAGCAGTGAGAAGGGGAATGAGCAGTTCTTC.

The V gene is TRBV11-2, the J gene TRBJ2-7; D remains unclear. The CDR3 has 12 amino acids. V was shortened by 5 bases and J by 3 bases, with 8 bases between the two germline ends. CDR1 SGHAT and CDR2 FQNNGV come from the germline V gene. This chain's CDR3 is CASSALDYEQYF. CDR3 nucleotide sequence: TGTGCCAGCAGCGCATTGGACTACGAGCAGTACTTC.

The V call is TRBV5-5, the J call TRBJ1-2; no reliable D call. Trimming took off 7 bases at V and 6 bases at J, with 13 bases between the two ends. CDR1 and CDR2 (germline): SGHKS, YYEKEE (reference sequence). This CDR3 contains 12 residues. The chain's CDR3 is CASPGLMNGYTF. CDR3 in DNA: TGTGCCAGCCCTGGACTGATGAATGGCTACACCTTC.

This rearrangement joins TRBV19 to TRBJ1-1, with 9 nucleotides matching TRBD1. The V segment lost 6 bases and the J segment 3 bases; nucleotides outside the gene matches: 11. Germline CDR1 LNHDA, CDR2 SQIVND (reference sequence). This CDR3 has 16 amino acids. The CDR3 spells CASSPLGTGRDTEAFF. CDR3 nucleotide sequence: TGTGCCAGTAGCCCGCTGGGGACAGGGCGGGACACTGAAGCTTTCTTT.

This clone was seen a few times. The CDR3 DNA is TGCGCCAGCAGCTTGGAAGGGTCAGGTGGCTACACCTTC. It codes for CASSLEGSGGYTF. The chain has TRBV5-1 and TRBJ1-2; D gene uncertain. The CDR3 totals 13 residues. The V end was cut by 0 bases, the J end by 7 bases, with 10 bases between. Germline V gene lookup returns CDR1 SGHRS and CDR2 YFSETQ.

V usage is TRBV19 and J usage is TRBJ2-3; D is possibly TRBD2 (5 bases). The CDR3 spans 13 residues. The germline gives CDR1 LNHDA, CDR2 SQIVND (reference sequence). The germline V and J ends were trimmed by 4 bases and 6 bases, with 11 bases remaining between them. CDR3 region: CASSTGKVDTQYF. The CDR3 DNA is TGTGCCAGTAGTACCGGGAAGGTGGATACGCAGTATTTT.

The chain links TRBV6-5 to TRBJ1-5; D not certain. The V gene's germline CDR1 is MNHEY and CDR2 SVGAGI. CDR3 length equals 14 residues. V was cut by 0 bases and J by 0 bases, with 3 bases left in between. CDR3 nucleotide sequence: TGTGCCAGCAGTTACTCGAGTAGCAATCAGCCCCAGCATTTT. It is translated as CASSYSSSNQPQHF.

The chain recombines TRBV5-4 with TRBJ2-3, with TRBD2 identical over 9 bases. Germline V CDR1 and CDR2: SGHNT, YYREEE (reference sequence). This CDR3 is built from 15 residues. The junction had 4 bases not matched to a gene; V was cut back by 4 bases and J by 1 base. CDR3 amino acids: CASSMTSGRTDTQYF. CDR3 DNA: TGTGCCAGCAGCATGACTAGCGGACGCACAGATACGCAGTATTTT.

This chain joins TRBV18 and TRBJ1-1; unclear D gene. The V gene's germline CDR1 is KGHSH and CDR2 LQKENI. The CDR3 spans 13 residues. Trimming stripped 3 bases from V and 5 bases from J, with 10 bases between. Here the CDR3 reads CASSPDGKTEAFF. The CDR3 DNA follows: TGTGCCAGCTCACCGGACGGGAAGACTGAAGCTTTCTTT.

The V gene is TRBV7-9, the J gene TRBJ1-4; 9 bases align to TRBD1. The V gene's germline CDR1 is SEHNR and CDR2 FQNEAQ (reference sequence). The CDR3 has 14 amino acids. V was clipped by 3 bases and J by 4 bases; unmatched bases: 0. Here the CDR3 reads CASSLGQGNEKLFF. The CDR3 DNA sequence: TGTGCCAGCAGCTTGGGACAGGGTAATGAAAAACTGTTTTTT.

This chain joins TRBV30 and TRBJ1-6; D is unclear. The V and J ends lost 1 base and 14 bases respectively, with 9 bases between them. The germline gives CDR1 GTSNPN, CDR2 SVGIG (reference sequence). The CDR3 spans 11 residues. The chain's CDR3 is CAWSEGKTLHF. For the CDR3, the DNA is TGTGCCTGGAGTGAGGGCAAGACCCTCCACTTT. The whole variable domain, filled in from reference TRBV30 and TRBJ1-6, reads SQTIHQWPATLVQPVGSPLSLECTVEGTSNPNLYWYRQAAGRGLQLLFYSVGIGQISSEVPQNLSASRPQDRQFILSSKKLLLSDSGFYLCAWSEGKTLHFGNGTRLTVT.

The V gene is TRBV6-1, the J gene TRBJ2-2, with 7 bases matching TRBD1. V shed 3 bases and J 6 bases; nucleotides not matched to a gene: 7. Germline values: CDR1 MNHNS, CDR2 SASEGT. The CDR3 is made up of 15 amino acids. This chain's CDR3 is CASSDIGTGAGELFF. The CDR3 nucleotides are TGTGCCAGCAGTGACATAGGCACAGGGGCCGGGGAGCTGTTTTTT.

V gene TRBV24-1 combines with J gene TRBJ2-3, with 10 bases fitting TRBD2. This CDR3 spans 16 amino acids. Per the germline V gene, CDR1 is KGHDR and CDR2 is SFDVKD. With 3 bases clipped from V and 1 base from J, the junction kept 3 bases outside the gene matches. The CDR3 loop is CATSDVLAGGTDTQYF. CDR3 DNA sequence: TGTGCCACCAGTGATGTCCTAGCGGGGGGCACAGATACGCAGTATTTT.

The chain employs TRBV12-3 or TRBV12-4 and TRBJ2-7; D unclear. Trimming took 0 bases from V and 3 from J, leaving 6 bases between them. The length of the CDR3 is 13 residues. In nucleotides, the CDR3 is TGTGCCAGCAGTTTAGCCGTGCTCTACGAGCAGTACTTC. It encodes CASSLAVLYEQYF.

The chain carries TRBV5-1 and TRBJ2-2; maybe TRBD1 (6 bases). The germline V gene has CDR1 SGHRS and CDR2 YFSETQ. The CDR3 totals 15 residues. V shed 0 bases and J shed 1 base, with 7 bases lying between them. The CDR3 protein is CASSLGGQNTGELFF. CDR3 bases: TGCGCCAGCAGCTTGGGGGGACAGAACACCGGGGAGCTGTTTTTT. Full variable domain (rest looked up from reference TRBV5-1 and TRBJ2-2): KAGVTQTPRYLIKTRGQQVTLSCSPISGHRSVSWYQQTPGQGLQFLFEYFSETQRNKGNFPGRFSGRQFSNSRSEMNVSTLELGDSALYLCASSLGGQNTGELFFGEGSRLTVL.

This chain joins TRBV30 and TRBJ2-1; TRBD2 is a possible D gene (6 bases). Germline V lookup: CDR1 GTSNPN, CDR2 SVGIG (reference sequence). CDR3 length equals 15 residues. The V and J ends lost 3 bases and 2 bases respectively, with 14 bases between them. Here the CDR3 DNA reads TGTGCCTGGAGGAGGGACTCTAATACCTACAATGAGCAGTTCTTC. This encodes CAWRRDSNTYNEQFF.

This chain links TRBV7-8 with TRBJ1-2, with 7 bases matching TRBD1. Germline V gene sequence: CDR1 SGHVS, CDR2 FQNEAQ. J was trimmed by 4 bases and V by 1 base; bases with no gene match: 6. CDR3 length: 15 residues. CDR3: CASSLEGTAIYGYTF. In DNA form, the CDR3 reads TGTGCCAGCAGCTTAGAAGGGACAGCGATCTATGGCTACACCTTC.